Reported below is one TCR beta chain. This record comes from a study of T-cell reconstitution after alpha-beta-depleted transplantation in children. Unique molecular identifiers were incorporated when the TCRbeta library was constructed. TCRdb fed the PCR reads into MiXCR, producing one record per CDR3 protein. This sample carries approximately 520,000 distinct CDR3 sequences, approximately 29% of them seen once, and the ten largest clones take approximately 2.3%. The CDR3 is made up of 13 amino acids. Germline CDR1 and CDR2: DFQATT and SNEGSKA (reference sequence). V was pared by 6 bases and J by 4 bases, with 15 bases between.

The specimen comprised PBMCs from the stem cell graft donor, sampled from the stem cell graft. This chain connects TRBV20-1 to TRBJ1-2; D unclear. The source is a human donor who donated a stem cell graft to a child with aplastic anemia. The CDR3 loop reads CSAQSIVIYGYTF. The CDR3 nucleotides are TGCAGTGCACAGAGCATTGTAATCTATGGCTACACCTTC.